The next 16 T cell receptor beta chains were all read from a single sample in a study of cytomegalovirus exposure and HLA in healthy donors (dated by TCRdb to about 2017). Libraries were constructed by the immunoSEQ multiplex PCR assay. TCRdb took over this immuneACCESS table, retaining in-frame rearrangements with V and J assigned. Such tables are incomplete; in checked studies, under half of the missing clones stem from an unresolved V gene, and the remainder is unexplained. The sample records some 120,000 clones, more than 70% of which are singletons. The top ten constitute roughly 1.4% of the sample. Sequenced sample: PBMCs. These receptors all stem from a man under 40 in good health and CMV-seronegative.

This chain's CDR3 is CATSGDRGFVEQFF. The CDR3 nucleotides read TGTGCCACCAGCGGGGACAGGGGTTTCGTTGAGCAGTTCTTC. The V gene is TRBV15, the J gene TRBJ2-1, with TRBD1 matching 10 bases. The CDR3 is 14 residues long. V shed 5 bases and J 9 bases; nucleotides not matched to a gene: 7. Germline V gene data show CDR1 as LNHNV and CDR2 as YYDKDF (reference sequence).

This clone appeared once. The rearrangement uses TRBV6-1 and TRBJ2-6; D remains ambiguous. V was clipped by 7 bases and J by 0 bases, with 10 bases between them. The V gene's germline CDR1 is MNHNS and CDR2 SASEGT. CDR3 length equals 15 residues. CDR3 DNA sequence: TGTGCCAGCATCCCAGGAATCTCTGGGGCCAACGTCCTGACTTTC. This encodes CASIPGISGANVLTF.

This chain links TRBV29-1 with TRBJ2-7; TRBD1 matches 9 bases. The CDR3 extends over 13 amino acids. J was trimmed by 3 bases and V by 6 bases; bases with no gene match: 6. The germline CDR1 and CDR2 sequences are SQVTM and ANQGSEA. This CDR3 is CSVAWTGDYEQYF. CDR3 DNA sequence: TGCAGCGTCGCCTGGACAGGGGACTACGAGCAGTACTTC.

The chain carries TRBV7-2 and TRBJ2-3; D is uncertain. The CDR3 loop spans 15 amino acids. Germline assignment: CDR1 SGHTA and CDR2 FQGNSA. Deletions cut 2 bases from V and 0 bases from J, with 9 bases between. The CDR3 is CASSLRGASTDTQYF. DNA of the CDR3: TGTGCCAGCAGCTTACGCGGAGCAAGCACAGATACGCAGTATTTT.

Only a few counts were recorded for this clone. The chain links TRBV6-6 to TRBJ2-1, with 9 bases aligning to TRBD2. Trimming cost V 5 bases and J 7 bases; bases outside gene matches: 12. Germline V gene lookup returns CDR1 MNHNY and CDR2 SVGAGI (reference sequence). This CDR3 is 16 amino acids long. CDR3 DNA sequence: TGTGCCAGCAGTACGGAGATAGCGGGAGTTTCTAATGAGCAGTTCTTC. Its protein product is CASSTEIAGVSNEQFF.

The genes are TRBV11-2 and TRBJ2-7, with TRBD2 matching 7 bases. Trimming took 5 bases from V and 9 from J; bases not matched to a gene: 10. The CDR3 is made up of 13 amino acids. From germline, CDR1 is SGHAT and CDR2 FQNNGV. This CDR3 reads CASSPSREAGQYF. The CDR3 DNA sequence: TGTGCCAGCAGCCCGTCCCGGGAGGCGGGGCAGTACTTC. The variable domain in full, completed from reference TRBV11-2 and TRBJ2-7, reads EAGVAQSPRYKIIEKRQSVAFWCNPISGHATLYWYQQILGQGPKLLIQFQNNGVVDDSQLPKDRFSAERLKGVDSTLKIQPAKLEDSAVYLCASSPSREAGQYFGPGTRLTVT.

The V gene is TRBV20-1, the J gene TRBJ2-7; tentatively, D is TRBD1 (6 bases). The germline V gene encodes CDR1 DFQATT and CDR2 SNEGSKA (reference sequence). This CDR3 contains 11 residues. Trimming stripped 5 bases from V and 5 bases from J, with 10 bases between. The CDR3 region has the DNA TGCAGTGCTCTGAAGGGGGACGAGCAGTACTTC. Protein: CSALKGDEQYF.

The genes are TRBV6-1 and TRBJ1-2; weak D call: TRBD1 (5 bases). In germline, CDR1 is MNHNS, CDR2 SASEGT. CDR3 length: 16 amino acids. Trimming left V 0 bases short and J 6 bases short, with 17 bases between. CDR3 amino acids: CASSEAVRGSSHGYTF. CDR3 sequence (DNA): TGTGCCAGCAGTGAAGCGGTGCGGGGGAGTTCCCATGGCTACACCTTC.

The chain carries TRBV5-1 and TRBJ1-1; tentatively, D is TRBD1 (6 bases). The ends were cut back, 4 bases at V and 11 bases at J, with 18 bases in the middle. The length of the CDR3 is 13 residues. Per the germline V gene, CDR1 is SGHRS and CDR2 is YFSETQ. The CDR3 region has the DNA TGCGCCAGCAGCCCTCGAGTGGGACAAGTGGCTTTCTTT. Amino acid sequence: CASSPRVGQVAFF.

This clone was seen a single time. V and J are TRBV30 and TRBJ1-4; the match to TRBD1 covers 9 bases. CDR3 size: 13 residues. With V trimmed by 5 bases and J by 8 bases, 6 bases remained unmatched. Germline CDR1 reads GTSNPN; CDR2 reads SVGIG (reference sequence). The CDR3 nucleotides read TGTGCCTGGGACCGTGACAGGGGGGAAAAACTGTTTTTT. Protein product: CAWDRDRGEKLFF.

The chain employs TRBV19 and TRBJ1-3; 9 nucleotides match TRBD1. This CDR3 is built from 15 residues. V shed 5 bases and J 2 bases; nucleotides not matched to a gene: 4. Germline V gives CDR1 LNHDA, CDR2 SQIVND (reference sequence). This CDR3 is CASSPQGATGNTIYF. The CDR3 coding sequence is TGTGCCAGTAGTCCACAGGGGGCAACTGGAAACACCATATATTTT.

Worth noting for this clone: The identical CDR3 is also encoded by other nucleotide sequences in the sample. The chain joins TRBV5-1 to TRBJ1-2; TRBD1 matches 8 bases. This CDR3 is built from 14 residues. Trimming cost V 4 bases and J 5 bases; bases outside gene matches: 7. Germline CDR1 and CDR2: SGHRS and YFSETQ. CDR3 nucleotides: TGCGCCAGCAGCCCCCGCCAGGGGGCTTATGGCTACACCTTC. Translation gives CASSPRQGAYGYTF.

The chain is built from TRBV6-4 and TRBJ2-7; 7 positions agree with TRBD2. V dropped 8 bases and J dropped 7; count of bases not matched to a gene: 17. The CDR3 extends over 15 amino acids. The germline CDR1 and CDR2 sequences are MRHNA and SNTAGT. The CDR3 DNA is TGTGCCAGCTCCGATCGCCCGGGAGGCTTGGGGGAGCAGTACTTC. It translates to CASSDRPGGLGEQYF.

This chain uses TRBV9 with TRBJ1-1, with 7 bases aligning to TRBD1. The CDR3 is made up of 18 amino acids. V was pared by 3 bases and J by 0 bases, with 14 bases of the junction left unmatched. The germline CDR1 and CDR2 sequences are SGDLS and YYNGEE. CDR3 protein: CASSASLQGKKVNTEAFF. Written as DNA, the CDR3 is TGTGCCAGCAGCGCCAGCCTACAGGGGAAGAAGGTGAACACTGAAGCTTTCTTT.

The V call is TRBV5-1, the J call TRBJ2-7, with a possible D match to TRBD2 (5 bases). V was pared by 0 bases and J by 5 bases, with 12 bases between. This CDR3 contains 14 residues. Germline loops: CDR1 SGHRS, CDR2 YFSETQ. The CDR3 loop is CASSLVSVMNEQYF. The DNA for the CDR3 is TGCGCCAGCAGCTTGGTTAGCGTGATGAACGAGCAGTACTTC.

The CDR3 nucleotides read TGTGCCAGCAGCGCAGGCCCCCAGGTATACGAGCAGTACTTC. Translating gives CASSAGPQVYEQYF. V gene TRBV14 combines with J gene TRBJ2-7; unclear D gene. Germline V lookup: CDR1 SGHDN, CDR2 FVKESK. The CDR3 totals 14 residues. Deletions cut 5 bases from V and 4 bases from J, with 15 bases between.